The sequence of this T cell receptor beta chain was determined in a study of T cells after yellow fever vaccination. Study-wide context: Preparation used SMART-Seq v4 Ultra Low Input for the low-cell-number fractions.

The authors made TCR cDNA by 5'RACE template switching, adding a universal primer site and UMIs. Each CDR3 protein gets one entry after TCRdb re-called the 5' RACE reads with MiXCR. This table holds 300,000 to 400,000 distinct CDR3 sequences, approximately 12% found once. The CDR3 is made up of 14 amino acids. Germline values: CDR1 MNHEY, CDR2 SVGEGT. The germline V and J ends were trimmed by 2 bases and 2 bases, with 10 bases remaining between them. This receptor was taken from a man between 18 and 29 years old who received the YFV17D yellow fever vaccine. The chain couples TRBV6-2 or TRBV6-3 to TRBJ2-7; no firm D call. The sequencing used CD4+ T cells sorted from PBMCs, collected 15 days after the yellow fever booster vaccination. The CDR3 reads CASSYRYGPYEQYF. CDR3 sequence (DNA): TGTGCCAGCAGTTACCGGTACGGGCCCTACGAGCAGTACTTC.